Presented here are 30 T cell receptor beta chains from one specimen sequenced in a study of OX40 agonist ivuxolimab in advanced cancers. Data came from immunoSEQ multiplex PCR; TCRdb stores just in-frame clones and leaves some out. The top ten clones hold 7.4% of a sample with about 90,000 clones, 85% to 90% of them seen once. The sample consisted of CD4+ or CD8+ T cells sorted from blood, taken in a trial of the OX40 agonist ivuxolimab. Source of these receptors: an adult with an advanced solid tumor such as melanoma, head and neck, liver or kidney cancer.

J is TRBJ2-7 and V is TRBV5-6; D unclear. Per germline, CDR1 SGHDT and CDR2 YYEEEE. This CDR3 has 14 residues. The ends were cut back, 0 bases at V and 4 bases at J, with 11 bases in the middle. The CDR3 nucleotides read TGTGCCAGCAGCTTGGATATAGGCAGGTACGAGCAGTACTTC. Translating it yields CASSLDIGRYEQYF.

The chain is built from TRBV27 and TRBJ1-4; D uncertain. This CDR3 is 13 amino acids long. The ends were cut back, 0 bases at V and 5 bases at J, with 4 bases in the middle. Germline CDR1 MNHEY, CDR2 SMNVEV (reference sequence). The CDR3: CASSLSRNEKLFF. The CDR3 nucleotides are TGTGCCAGCAGTTTATCGAGAAATGAAAAACTGTTTTTT.

Only one count was recorded for this clone. The chain uses TRBV5-6 and TRBJ1-1, with D perhaps matching TRBD1 (5 bases). Between the trimmed V and J ends, which lost 0 bases and 8 bases, there was a span of 5 bases. CDR3 length: 11 amino acids. Germline V CDR1 and CDR2: SGHDT, YYEEEE. The CDR3 loop reads CASSLDREAFF. The CDR3, as DNA: TGTGCCAGCAGCTTGGACAGGGAAGCTTTCTTT.

This rearrangement joins TRBV11-2 to TRBJ1-2, with D perhaps matching TRBD1 (5 bases). Trimming pared 3 bases from V and 4 bases from J, leaving 12 bases between. CDR3 size: 14 residues. CDR1 is SGHAT and CDR2 is FQNNGV in the germline V gene. Here the CDR3 reads CASSLGQGGYGYTF. The CDR3 DNA follows: TGTGCCAGCAGCTTGGGCCAGGGTGGCTATGGCTACACCTTC.

The chain has TRBV19 and TRBJ2-2; TRBD2 agrees at 8 bases. Trimming at V came to 4 bases and at J to 4 bases, leaving 17 bases not matched to a gene. This CDR3 region has 19 residues. Germline-derived CDR1 and CDR2 are LNHDA and SQIVND (reference sequence). CDR3 in amino acids: CASSTHASEAGVITGELFF. CDR3 coding DNA: TGTGCCAGTAGTACCCATGCGAGTGAAGCGGGAGTAATCACCGGGGAGCTGTTTTTT.

The chain links TRBV11-2 to TRBJ1-2, with 8 nucleotides matching TRBD1. The ends lost 5 bases at V and 10 bases at J; junction bases unmatched: 12. The CDR3 has 14 residues. Germline CDR1 and CDR2: SGHAT and FQNNGV. CDR3 nucleotides: TGTGCCAGCAGCATGACAGGGGACCCAGCACCCTACACCTTC. Translating it yields CASSMTGDPAPYTF.

The J gene is TRBJ2-3, the V gene TRBV2, with D maybe TRBD2 (7 bases). The CDR3 runs to 13 residues. Trimming pared 7 bases from V and 2 bases from J, leaving 10 bases between. CDR1 and CDR2 from the germline V gene are SNHLY and FYNNEI. The CDR3 reads CASNGGATDTQYF. For the CDR3, the DNA is TGTGCCAGCAATGGGGGGGCCACAGATACGCAGTATTTT.

The CDR3 region has the DNA TGTGCCAGCAGTCGAGGGGGCGCCCCCTCCTACGAGCAGTACTTC. It yields the protein CASSRGGAPSYEQYF. The rearrangement uses TRBV2 and TRBJ2-7, with 7 nucleotides matching TRBD1. CDR1 SNHLY and CDR2 FYNNEI come from the germline V gene. Trimming removed 5 bases from V and 0 bases from J; junction bases left unmatched: 7. This CDR3 spans 15 amino acids.

The V call is TRBV30, the J call TRBJ2-7; D call uncertain. The CDR3 has 11 amino acids. V was trimmed by 2 bases and J by 3 bases, leaving 5 bases between them. CDR1 is GTSNPN and CDR2 is SVGIG in the germline V gene (reference sequence). This CDR3 reads CAWSLDYEQYF. The CDR3 DNA follows: TGTGCCTGGAGTTTGGACTACGAGCAGTACTTC.

The chain combines TRBV27 with TRBJ2-5, with D possibly called TRBD1 or TRBD2 (5 bases each). From germline, CDR1 is MNHEY and CDR2 SMNVEV (reference sequence). There are 11 residues in the CDR3. V was shortened by 7 bases and J by 5 bases, with 8 bases between the two germline ends. CDR3 nucleotides: TGTGCCAGCACCTGGGGGGAGACCCAGTACTTC. This sequence encodes CASTWGETQYF.

The CDR3 sequence: CASSFLVSDSPLHF. CDR3 in DNA: TGTGCCAGCAGCTTTTTAGTCTCTGATTCACCCCTCCACTTT. The chain carries TRBV5-6 and TRBJ1-6; D call uncertain. V gave up 2 bases and J gave up 8 bases, with 11 bases separating them. This CDR3 has 14 amino acids. The V gene's germline CDR1 is SGHDT and CDR2 YYEEEE.

The rearrangement uses TRBV9 and TRBJ2-7; 10 nucleotides line up with TRBD2. This CDR3 region has 17 residues. The germline V gene has CDR1 SGDLS and CDR2 YYNGEE. Germline trimming cut 0 bases from V and 4 bases from J; bases unmatched to any gene: 10. The CDR3 reads CASSVGAAGGPLYEQYF. Here the CDR3 DNA reads TGTGCCAGCAGCGTAGGGGCAGCGGGAGGGCCTTTGTACGAGCAGTACTTC. Based on the CDR3 plus reference TRBV9 and TRBJ2-7, the full variable domain is DSGVTQTPKHLITATGQRVTLRCSPRSGDLSVYWYQQSLDQGLQFLIQYYNGEERAKGNILERFSAQQFPDLHSELNLSSLELGDSALYFCASSVGAAGGPLYEQYFGPGTRLTVT.

This clone was found once. The chain couples TRBV15 to TRBJ2-5; 9 bases are a match to TRBD1. Germline CDR1 and CDR2: LNHNV and YYDKDF (reference sequence). J was trimmed by 5 bases and V by 0 bases; bases with no gene match: 10. CDR3 size: 17 residues. For the CDR3, the DNA is TGTGCCACCAGCAGAGATCTGGGACAGGGCTTAGGGGAGACCCAGTACTTC. This encodes CATSRDLGQGLGETQYF.

The chain couples TRBV18 to TRBJ2-3; D is unresolved. CDR1 and CDR2 from the germline V gene are KGHSH and LQKENI. CDR3 length equals 13 residues. Trimming took off 2 bases at V and 1 base at J, with 4 bases between the two ends. CDR3 nucleotide sequence: TGTGCCAGCTCACCATCCCGCACAGATACGCAGTATTTT. Its protein product is CASSPSRTDTQYF.

The J gene is TRBJ2-1, the V gene TRBV5-1; D uncertain. Germline V CDR1 and CDR2: SGHRS, YFSETQ. The CDR3 is 14 amino acids. V lost 4 bases and J lost 8, with 16 bases in between. Here the CDR3 DNA reads TGCGCCAGCAGCCGGACCGATTTAGCCGATGAGCAGTTCTTC. It encodes CASSRTDLADEQFF.

The chain employs TRBV6-6 and TRBJ1-4; 9 bases match TRBD1. Germline lookup yields CDR1 MNHNY and CDR2 SVGAGI (reference sequence). Unmatched junction bases numbered 9, after V lost 7 bases and J lost 6 bases. The CDR3 totals 15 residues. CDR3 amino acids: CASTAAGTGHEKLFF. The CDR3 nucleotides read TGTGCCAGCACCGCCGCCGGGACAGGGCATGAAAAACTGTTTTTT.

The rearrangement links TRBV28 to TRBJ1-2; 12 bases match TRBD1. Germline V lookup: CDR1 MDHEN, CDR2 SYDVKM. With V trimmed by 5 bases and J by 7 bases, 8 bases remained unmatched. The length of the CDR3 is 15 residues. CDR3 in DNA: TGTGCCAGCAGTCCGCCGGGACAGGGGGCGCGTGGCTACACCTTC. It encodes CASSPPGQGARGYTF.

This chain links TRBV5-1 with TRBJ1-2; 10 positions match TRBD1. This CDR3 has 16 amino acids. Trimming at V came to 0 bases and at J to 8 bases, leaving 10 bases not matched to a gene. Germline V lookup: CDR1 SGHRS, CDR2 YFSETQ. The CDR3 nucleotides read TGCGCCAGCAGCTTGGGTCACGACAGGGGGCCTTGGGGCTACACCTTC. Translation gives CASSLGHDRGPWGYTF.

The J gene is TRBJ1-2, the V gene TRBV5-1; 8 nucleotides align to TRBD1. The germline CDR1 and CDR2 sequences are SGHRS and YFSETQ. With 0 bases clipped from V and 4 bases from J, the junction kept 5 bases outside the gene matches. The CDR3 contains 15 residues. The CDR3 sequence: CASSLAQGAGYGYTF. The CDR3 DNA reads as TGCGCCAGCAGCTTGGCCCAGGGGGCAGGCTATGGCTACACCTTC.

The rearrangement links TRBV6-5 to TRBJ1-3; D perhaps matches TRBD1 (6 bases). The CDR3 is 13 amino acids. Germline V lookup: CDR1 MNHEY, CDR2 SVGAGI. V was cut by 5 bases and J by 2 bases, with 7 bases left in between. The CDR3 coding sequence is TGTGCCAGCAGTAGGGGGACTGGAAACACCATATATTTT. Translated: CASSRGTGNTIYF.

The V and J genes are TRBV27 and TRBJ2-7; a possible D gene is TRBD2 (6 bases). The CDR3 length is 15 residues. CDR1 is MNHEY, CDR2 SMNVEV, per germline (reference sequence). The V end lost 5 bases, the J end lost 1 base, and 15 bases lay between the germline ends. CDR3 loop: CASSPSWEDSYEQYF. The CDR3 coding sequence is TGTGCCAGCAGTCCTTCGTGGGAGGATTCCTACGAGCAGTACTTC.

In DNA form, the CDR3 reads TGTGCCACCAGCAGATCACCGGGCCTCTGGGATGAAAAACTGTTTTTT. Translated: CATSRSPGLWDEKLFF. The J gene is TRBJ1-4, the V gene TRBV15; D is unresolved. CDR3 length equals 16 residues. The germline gives CDR1 LNHNV, CDR2 YYDKDF (reference sequence). Deletions cut 2 bases from V and 6 bases from J, with 16 bases between.

This clone was seen once. This sequence joins TRBV7-9 and TRBJ1-2, with D uncertain. The CDR3 has 15 residues. Trimming pared 1 base from V and 0 bases from J, leaving 9 bases between. The V gene's germline CDR1 is SEHNR and CDR2 FQNEAQ (reference sequence). The CDR3: CASSLGGPANYGYTF. The CDR3 region has the DNA TGTGCCAGCAGCTTAGGCGGGCCCGCTAACTATGGCTACACCTTC.

The chain couples TRBV11-3 to TRBJ1-6; D unresolved. The ends were cut back, 4 bases at V and 0 bases at J, with 13 bases in the middle. The germline V gene has CDR1 SGHNT and CDR2 YENEEA. This CDR3 has 17 amino acids. The CDR3: CASSWTGFSSYNSPLHF. In DNA form, the CDR3 reads TGTGCCAGCAGCTGGACCGGTTTTAGCTCCTATAATTCACCCCTCCACTTT.

The chain couples TRBV11-2 to TRBJ1-1; D is perhaps TRBD1 (6 bases). The V gene's germline CDR1 is SGHAT and CDR2 FQNNGV. Trimming left V 5 bases short and J 5 bases short, with 12 bases between. The CDR3 has 13 amino acids. This CDR3 is CASSPGAKTEAFF. CDR3 nucleotide sequence: TGTGCCAGCAGCCCAGGGGCGAAAACTGAAGCTTTCTTT. Supplemented by reference TRBV11-2 and TRBJ1-1, the full variable domain reads EAGVAQSPRYKIIEKRQSVAFWCNPISGHATLYWYQQILGQGPKLLIQFQNNGVVDDSQLPKDRFSAERLKGVDSTLKIQPAKLEDSAVYLCASSPGAKTEAFFGQGTRLTVV.

The V call is TRBV25-1, the J call TRBJ2-1; 15 bases are a match to TRBD2. CDR1 is MGHDK and CDR2 is SYGVNS in the germline V gene. With 0 bases clipped from V and 9 bases from J, the junction kept 6 bases outside the gene matches. There are 17 residues in the CDR3. Written as DNA, the CDR3 is TGTGCCAGCAGTGAATATGGACTAGCGGGAGGGCCAATTGAGCAGTTCTTC. Its translation: CASSEYGLAGGPIEQFF.

The rearrangement uses TRBV7-9 and TRBJ2-7; TRBD1 is a possible D gene (5 bases). The CDR3 contains 12 residues. V was shortened by 4 bases and J by 7 bases, with 11 bases between the two germline ends. CDR1 is SEHNR and CDR2 is FQNEAQ in the germline V gene (reference sequence). CDR3 nucleotides: TGTGCCAGCAGCTCCCAGGGTTGGGAGCAGTACTTC. It is translated as CASSSQGWEQYF.

CDR3: CASSPWTSGGSYNEQFF. CDR3 coding DNA: TGCGCCAGCAGCCCCTGGACTAGCGGGGGATCCTACAATGAGCAGTTCTTC. The J gene is TRBJ2-1, the V gene TRBV5-1; the match to TRBD2 covers 13 bases. The junction had 5 bases not matched to a gene; V was cut back by 4 bases and J by 1 base. CDR3 length equals 17 residues. CDR1 and CDR2 from the germline V gene are SGHRS and YFSETQ.

The rearrangement joins TRBV27 to TRBJ2-7; maybe TRBD2 (5 bases). Trimming shortened V by 4 bases and J by 0 bases, and 13 bases separated the two germline ends. CDR3 length: 15 residues. CDR1 and CDR2 from the germline V gene are MNHEY and SMNVEV (reference sequence). This chain's CDR3 is CASSSPGVGSYEQYF. The DNA for the CDR3 is TGTGCCAGCAGTTCCCCCGGGGTAGGCTCCTACGAGCAGTACTTC.

The genes are TRBV7-8 and TRBJ1-2; a possible D gene is TRBD1 (5 bases). Germline assignment: CDR1 SGHVS and CDR2 FQNEAQ. The CDR3 contains 13 residues. V lost 1 base and J 6 bases, leaving 9 bases between the germline ends. CDR3 in DNA: TGTGCCAGCAGCTTAGGGGGGGTTAATGGCTACACCTTC. Translated, it gives CASSLGGVNGYTF. Drawing the rest from reference TRBV7-8 and TRBJ1-2, the complete variable domain is GAGVSQSPRYKVAKRGQDVALRCDPISGHVSLFWYQQALGQGPEFLTYFQNEAQLDKSGLPSDRFFAERPEGSVSTLKIQRTQQEDSAVYLCASSLGGVNGYTFGSGTRLTVV.